This section outlines one T cell receptor beta chain sequence together with its context. This clone occurred once. No antigen is known for it. No much larger clone is present one base from it, and per-base qualities are unavailable. This specimen includes other DNA sequences encoding the same CDR3. The sample originates from a study of OX40 agonist ivuxolimab in advanced cancers. Notes on the research overall: Ivuxolimab was a fully human IgG2 agonistic monoclonal antibody targeting the costimulatory receptor OX40 (CD134). Intravenous ivuxolimab was administered to patients every 2 weeks at six dose levels: 0.01, 0.1, 0.3, 1.5, 3 and 10 mg/kg. Of the 50 to 55 dose-escalation patients, hepatocellular carcinoma was present in about 19, melanoma in approximately 15, renal cell carcinoma in 9 and head and neck cancer in 9. Peripheral TCRbeta sequencing was intended to test whether TCR sequence diversity was altered and clonal T-cell expansion was caused by ivuxolimab. The paper describes the monotherapy dose-escalation part (N = 52 patients) of the phase I trial of ivuxolimab. Partial responses occurred in three dose-escalation patients, of whom one had hepatocellular carcinoma and two had cutaneous melanoma. In the dose-escalation cohort, 82.7% of patients were male, and the mean age was approximately 55 years, with a range of roughly 20 to 80. Prior anti-PD-1, anti-PD-L1 or anti-CTLA-4 therapy was permitted, and about two fifths of dose-escalation patients had received checkpoint inhibitors.

The full study reports these points: Low levels of normalized T-cell clonal expansion were also shown by some nonresponding patients. After ivuxolimab, expanded clones were on average more numerous among CD8+ T cells than among CD4+ T cells. In partial responders in the 0.1-3.0 mg/kg groups, normalized peripheral clonal expansion was found to be among the lowest, especially among CD8+ T cells. Antigen specificity was not determined for the clonally expanded peripheral T cells. At doses of 0.1 to 3.0 mg/kg, clonal expansion of both CD4+ and CD8+ T cells in blood was seen between baseline and week 6.

The trial excluded patients who had a history of autoimmune disease or were on systemic immunosuppression. Peripheral blood for TCR sequencing was collected from all dose cohorts at baseline, on cycle 4 day 1, and on cycle 7 day 1. The samples were taken from a phase I, first-in-human, multicenter, open-label dose-escalation trial of ivuxolimab. The trial enrolled adults with locally advanced or metastatic head and neck squamous cell, hepatocellular, melanoma or renal cell carcinoma. CD4+ and CD8+ T cells were sorted separately from peripheral blood before TCR sequencing. Genomic DNA was extracted from sorted cells for sequencing of the TCRbeta CDR3 region. The immunoSEQ Assay was used to sequence the TCRbeta CDR3 regions. TCRdb retrieved this table from immuneACCESS and kept in-frame rearrangements only. Not all clones are present; in checked studies, unresolved V genes account for under half, and no reason is known for the remainder. For this sample there are tens of thousands of clones; approximately 83% appear just once. Clones ranked in the top ten supply 3% to 3.5% of the sample.

Per the germline V gene, SQVTM is the CDR1 and ANQGSEA is the CDR2. There are 15 amino acids in the CDR3, from cysteine to phenylalanine inclusive. Only CDR3 DNA is held: 45 bases, read in frame from base 1. V was cut back by 0 bases and J by 0 bases, leaving a gap of 11 bases between them. The V gene is TRBV29-1 and the J gene is TRBJ2-5, with the D segment identity uncertain. The material sequenced was CD4+ or CD8+ T cells sorted from blood, taken in a trial of the OX40 agonist ivuxolimab. This sequence was found in an adult with an advanced solid tumor such as melanoma, head and neck, liver or kidney cancer. Here is the DNA: TGCAGCGTTGAAGACAGGAGCAGAAACCAAGAGACCCAGTACTTC. Translated, it gives CSVEDRSRNQETQYF. When the CDR3 is completed using the reference TRBV29-1 and TRBJ2-5 genes on either side, the full variable domain is SAVISQKPSRDICQRGTSLTIQCQVDSQVTMMFWYRQQPGQSLTLIATANQGSEATYESGFVIDKFPISRPNLTFSTLTVSNMSPEDSSIYLCSVEDRSRNQETQYFGPGTRLLVL.